This TCR beta chain appears in the sequencing data of a study of T cell clones after liver transplantation. Study outcomes and limitations: Graft donor-reactive T cells may have migrated into the graft rather than being deleted.

TCRdb keeps only in-frame clones here, not all; method: immunoSEQ multiplex PCR. Counted here are roughly 120,000 clones, less than 95% occurring once; the ten biggest clones make up approximately 0.88%. With respect to this clone: Its antigen remains unknown.

This CDR3 is 15 amino acids long. CDR1 and CDR2 from the germline V gene are ENHRY and SYGVKD. V lost 4 bases, J lost 2 bases, and 4 bases stayed unmatched. V is TRBV10-3 and J is TRBJ2-7; 11 bases line up with TRBD2. The sequence was obtained from a human patient who received a liver transplant. Among the T cells, some may be from the graft donor. Source: CD4+ T cells from blood, taken 12 months after liver transplant. The CDR3 coding sequence is TGTGCCATCAGTGCTGTAGCGGGAGGGCCCTACGAGCAGTACTTC. Its protein is CAISAVAGGPYEQYF.